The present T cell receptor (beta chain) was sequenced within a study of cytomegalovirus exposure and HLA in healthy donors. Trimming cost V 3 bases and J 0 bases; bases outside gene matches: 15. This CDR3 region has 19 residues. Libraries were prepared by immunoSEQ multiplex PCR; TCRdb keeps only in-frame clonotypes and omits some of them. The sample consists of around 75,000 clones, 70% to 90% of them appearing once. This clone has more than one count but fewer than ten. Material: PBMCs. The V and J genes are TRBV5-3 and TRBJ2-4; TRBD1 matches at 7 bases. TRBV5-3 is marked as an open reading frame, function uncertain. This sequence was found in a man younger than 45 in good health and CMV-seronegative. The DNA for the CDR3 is TGTGCCAGAAGCTACTCCGGGACAGTCCTACTACTAGCCAAAAACATTCAGTACTTC. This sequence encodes CARSYSGTVLLLAKNIQYF.